This T cell receptor (beta chain) was identified in a study of post-analysis software for immune sequencing data. Study background: Recorded disease courses covered relapsing-remitting, secondary progressive and progressive-relapsing multiple sclerosis. Some patients had no subtype annotation.

With respect to this clonotype: No antigen is known for it.

The germline CDR1 and CDR2 sequences are SGHVS and FNYEAQ. This CDR3 region has 16 residues. V dropped 1 base and J dropped 4; count of bases not matched to a gene: 4. TCR beta cDNA libraries had unique molecular identifiers. TCRdb passed the PCR reads through MiXCR, listing each CDR3 protein once. Here the sample spans 750,000 to 950,000 distinct CDR3 sequences, about half being singletons. General study points: Relative to controls, patients had five TRBV segments at higher frequency, with TRBV5-6, TRBV5-1 and TRBV20-1 among these.

The receptor comes from a girl aged 10-17 years with multiple sclerosis. The chain recombines TRBV7-6 with TRBJ2-3, with 11 bases aligning to TRBD2. Material: blood. The CDR3 DNA reads TGTGCCAGCAGCTTAGGGGTAGCGGGGGGGCCAGATACGCAGTATTTT. It encodes CASSLGVAGGPDTQYF. The variable domain in full, with the rest retrieved from reference TRBV7-6 and TRBJ2-3, is GAGVSQSPRYKVTKRGQDVALRCDPISGHVSLYWYRQALGQGPEFLTYFNYEAQQDKSGLPNDRFSAERPEGSISTLTIQRTEQRDSAMYRCASSLGVAGGPDTQYFGPGTRLTVL.